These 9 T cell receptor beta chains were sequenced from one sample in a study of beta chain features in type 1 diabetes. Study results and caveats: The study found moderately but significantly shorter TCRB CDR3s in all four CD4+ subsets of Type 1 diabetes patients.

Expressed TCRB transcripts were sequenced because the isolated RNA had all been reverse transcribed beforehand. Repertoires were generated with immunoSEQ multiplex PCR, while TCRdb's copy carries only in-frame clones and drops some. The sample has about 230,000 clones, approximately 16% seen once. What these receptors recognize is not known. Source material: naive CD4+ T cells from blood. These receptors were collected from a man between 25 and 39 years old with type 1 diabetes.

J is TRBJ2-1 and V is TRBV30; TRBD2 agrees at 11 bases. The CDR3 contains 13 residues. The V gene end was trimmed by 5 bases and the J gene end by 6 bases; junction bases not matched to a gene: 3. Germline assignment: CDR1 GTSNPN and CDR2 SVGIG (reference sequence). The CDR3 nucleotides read TGTGCCTGGGATAGCGGGAGGGCCAATGAGCAGTTCTTC. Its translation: CAWDSGRANEQFF. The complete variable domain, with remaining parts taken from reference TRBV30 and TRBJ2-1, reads SQTIHQWPATLVQPVGSPLSLECTVEGTSNPNLYWYRQAAGRGLQLLFYSVGIGQISSEVPQNLSASRPQDRQFILSSKKLLLSDSGFYLCAWDSGRANEQFFGPGTRLTVL.

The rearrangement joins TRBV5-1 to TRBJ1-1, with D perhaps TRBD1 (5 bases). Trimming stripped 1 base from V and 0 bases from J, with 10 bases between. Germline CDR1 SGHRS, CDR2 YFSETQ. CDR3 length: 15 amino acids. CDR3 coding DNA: TGCGCCAGCAGCTTGAGGTCAGGGATGAACACTGAAGCTTTCTTT. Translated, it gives CASSLRSGMNTEAFF.

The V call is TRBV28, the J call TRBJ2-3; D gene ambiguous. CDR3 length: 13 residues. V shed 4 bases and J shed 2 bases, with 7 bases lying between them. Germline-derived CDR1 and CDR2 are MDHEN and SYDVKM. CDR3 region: CASSSPITDTQYF. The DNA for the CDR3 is TGTGCCAGCAGTTCCCCCATCACAGATACGCAGTATTTT.

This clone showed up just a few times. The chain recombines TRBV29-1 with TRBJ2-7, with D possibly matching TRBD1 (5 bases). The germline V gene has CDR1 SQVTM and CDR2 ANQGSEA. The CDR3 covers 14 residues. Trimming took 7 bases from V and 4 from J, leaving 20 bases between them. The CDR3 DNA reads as TGCAGCGCCGAGAGGAGTCAGGGAAGTTACGAGCAGTACTTC. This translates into CSAERSQGSYEQYF.

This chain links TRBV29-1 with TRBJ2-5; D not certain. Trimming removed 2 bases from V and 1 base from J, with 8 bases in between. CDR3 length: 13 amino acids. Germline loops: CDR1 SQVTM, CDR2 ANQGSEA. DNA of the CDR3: TGCAGCGTTGAAAAACAGTCCCAAGAGACCCAGTACTTC. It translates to CSVEKQSQETQYF.

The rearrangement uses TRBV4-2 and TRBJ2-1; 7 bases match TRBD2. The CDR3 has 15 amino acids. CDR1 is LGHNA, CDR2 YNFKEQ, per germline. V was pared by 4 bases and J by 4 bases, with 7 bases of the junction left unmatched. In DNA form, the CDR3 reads TGTGCCAGCAGCCGGGAGGGGTCCTCATACAATGAGCAGTTCTTC. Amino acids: CASSREGSSYNEQFF.

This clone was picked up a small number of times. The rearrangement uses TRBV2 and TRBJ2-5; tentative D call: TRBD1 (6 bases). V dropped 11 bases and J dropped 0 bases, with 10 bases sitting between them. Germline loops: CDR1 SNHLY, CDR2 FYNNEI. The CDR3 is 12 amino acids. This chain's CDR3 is CADRDNQETQYF. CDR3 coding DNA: TGTGCCGACCGGGACAACCAAGAGACCCAGTACTTC.

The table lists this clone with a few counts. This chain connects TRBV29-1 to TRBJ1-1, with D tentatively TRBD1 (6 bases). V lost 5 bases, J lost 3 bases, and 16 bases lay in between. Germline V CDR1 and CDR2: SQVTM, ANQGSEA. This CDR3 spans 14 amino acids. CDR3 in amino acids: CSVSRQDWDTEAFF. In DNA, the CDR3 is TGCAGCGTTTCAAGACAGGATTGGGACACTGAAGCTTTCTTT.

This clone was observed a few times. The CDR3 loop reads CSVGRSNEQFF. The DNA of the CDR3 is TGCAGCGTTGGCCGGTCCAATGAGCAGTTCTTC. V is TRBV29-1 and J is TRBJ2-1; no clear D gene. Per germline, CDR1 SQVTM and CDR2 ANQGSEA. V dropped 4 bases and J dropped 6 bases, with 7 bases sitting between them. The CDR3 spans 11 residues.